Here is one T cell receptor beta chain with its context. Treatment indicated: oral pan-JAK inhibitor, 5-10 mg twice daily. The sample comes from a study of CD8+ T cells in alopecia areata. The sequencing template was cDNA reverse transcribed from extracted RNA. Assay used: immunoSEQ multiplex PCR; TCRdb lists only in-frame clones, some missing. The data contain more than 90,000 clones, around 50% of them singletons. The CDR3 contains 12 residues. V lost 5 bases to trimming and J lost 4 bases, with 9 bases between them. Germline V gives CDR1 SGDLS, CDR2 YYNGEE. This chain links TRBV9 with TRBJ1-1; D is ambiguous. The source was CD8+ T cells sorted from blood, collected at week 24, from a patient treated with tofacitinib. This receptor was taken from a human donor with alopecia areata. CDR3 protein: CASRGVGTEAFF. The CDR3 DNA reads as TGTGCCAGCAGGGGAGTGGGCACTGAAGCTTTCTTT.